Below, one T cell receptor (beta chain) is given with its context. Its antigen is as yet unknown. V was shortened by 5 bases and J by 8 bases, with 18 bases between the two germline ends. Germline assignment: CDR1 SEHNR and CDR2 FQNEAQ (reference sequence). There are 15 residues in the CDR3. The sample is drawn from a study of cytomegalovirus exposure and HLA in healthy donors. The PCR employed 60 Vbeta primers together with 13 Jbeta primers. Generated by immunoSEQ multiplex PCR, the TCRdb table keeps only in-frame clones and is missing some. This sample carries about 210,000 clones, 87% of them seen once, and the ten largest clones take more than 1%. Broader study findings: Both high specificity and high sensitivity reportedly marked the classifier's diagnosis of cytomegalovirus status. Three of the chains that were CMV-associated were confirmed in vitro to be specific for CMV antigens.

The sequencing input was PBMCs. This sequence was found in a boy between 2 and 10 years old in good health and CMV-seronegative. The chain has TRBV7-9 and TRBJ2-2, with D tentatively TRBD2 (5 bases). CDR3 residues: CASSIRPREDGELFF. DNA of the CDR3: TGTGCCAGCAGCATAAGACCCCGGGAAGATGGGGAGCTGTTTTTT.